The 20 T cell receptor beta chains listed next were all sequenced from one sample in a study of blood T cell repertoires in COVID-19. This table comes from immunoSEQ multiplex PCR, and its TCRdb copy is limited to in-frame clones, with some not included. The sample records some 450,000 clones, around nine tenths being singletons. The specimen was peripheral blood. These receptors were taken from a man aged 18 to 30 with COVID-19, enrolled during active disease.

The table lists this clone with a few counts. This chain uses TRBV29-1 with TRBJ2-7; TRBD1 is a possible D gene (5 bases). With 2 bases removed from V and 4 bases from J, the gap between germline ends came to 6 bases. This CDR3 has 11 residues. Germline V gene sequence: CDR1 SQVTM, CDR2 ANQGSEA. The CDR3 DNA follows: TGCAGCGTTGAACAGGGTTACGAGCAGTACTTC. It encodes CSVEQGYEQYF.

This rearrangement joins TRBV5-1 to TRBJ1-6; 8 positions match TRBD1. Germline V gene lookup returns CDR1 SGHRS and CDR2 YFSETQ. V trimming: 3 bases; J trimming: 3 bases; junction bases outside the gene matches: 5. This CDR3 region has 16 residues. The DNA for the CDR3 is TGCGCCAGCAGCTATAGCGGACAGGGCTATAATTCACCCCTCCACTTT. This translates into CASSYSGQGYNSPLHF.

The V call is TRBV7-9, the J call TRBJ1-1; D is unclear. The germline V gene has CDR1 SEHNR and CDR2 FQNEAQ (reference sequence). V dropped 1 base and J dropped 0 bases, with 3 bases sitting between them. The CDR3 covers 13 residues. The CDR3 nucleotides are TGTGCCAGCAGCTTAGTAGTGAACACTGAAGCTTTCTTT. Amino acids: CASSLVVNTEAFF.

The chain carries TRBV30 and TRBJ1-1, with a weak D call TRBD1 (6 bases). V was cut by 3 bases and J by 3 bases, with 8 bases left in between. CDR1 and CDR2 (germline): GTSNPN, SVGIG (reference sequence). The CDR3 runs 12 residues. CDR3 protein: CAWSGQHTEAFF. CDR3 nucleotide sequence: TGTGCCTGGAGCGGACAGCACACTGAAGCTTTCTTT.

The DNA of the CDR3 is TGCAGCGTTGAAGCCCGATTAAAAGCCTTTGAAGCTTTCTTT. This gives the protein CSVEARLKAFEAFF. The chain carries TRBV29-1 and TRBJ1-1; no firm D call. The V end was cut by 1 base, the J end by 7 bases, with 16 bases between. CDR3 length: 14 residues. In germline, CDR1 is SQVTM, CDR2 ANQGSEA. The variable domain in full, completed from reference TRBV29-1 and TRBJ1-1, reads SAVISQKPSRDICQRGTSLTIQCQVDSQVTMMFWYRQQPGQSLTLIATANQGSEATYESGFVIDKFPISRPNLTFSTLTVSNMSPEDSSIYLCSVEARLKAFEAFFGQGTRLTVV.

A single count supports this clone. This chain joins TRBV2 and TRBJ2-5, with 10 bases matching TRBD1. J lost 5 bases, V lost 2 bases, and 11 bases had no gene match. Germline V gene lookup returns CDR1 SNHLY and CDR2 FYNNEI. CDR3 size: 17 residues. The CDR3 protein is CASSEYHLGQGWETQYF. CDR3 in DNA: TGTGCCAGCAGTGAATATCATTTGGGACAGGGGTGGGAGACCCAGTACTTC.

The J gene is TRBJ2-2, the V gene TRBV7-9; 9 bases agree with TRBD1. With 3 bases clipped from V and 4 bases from J, the junction kept 3 bases outside the gene matches. The CDR3 is 15 amino acids. Germline loops: CDR1 SEHNR, CDR2 FQNEAQ (reference sequence). The CDR3 DNA sequence: TGTGCCAGCAGCTTGGGGACAGGGCCCACCGGGGAGCTGTTTTTT. As protein: CASSLGTGPTGELFF.

The V and J genes are TRBV7-3 and TRBJ2-3, with 8 bases that match TRBD1. The CDR3 is 20 residues long. Trimming took 3 bases from V and 2 from J; bases not matched to a gene: 19. CDR1 is SGHTA, CDR2 FQGTGA, per germline. The CDR3 nucleotides are TGTGCCAGCAGCTTGGTTCGGACAGGGTGGCCTTTCGACTACACAGATACGCAGTATTTT. It translates to CASSLVRTGWPFDYTDTQYF.

The chain carries TRBV12-3 or TRBV12-4 and TRBJ1-5; 8 bases fit TRBD1. This CDR3 contains 13 residues. With 6 bases clipped from V and 6 bases from J, the junction kept 4 bases outside the gene matches. DNA for the CDR3: TGTGCCAGCAGCAAGGACAGGGCTCAGCCCCAGCATTTT. Translation: CASSKDRAQPQHF.

This sequence joins TRBV21-1 and TRBJ2-3; the D segment call TRBD1 is taken from the table without a DNA check. TRBV21-1 is listed as a pseudogene. This CDR3 spans 17 amino acids. The CDR3 nucleotides read TGTGCCAGCAGCAGACCAACGGGACACCTTATCACAGATACGCAGTATTTT. The encoded protein is CASSRPTGHLITDTQYF.

The V and J genes are TRBV3-1 (or the pseudogene TRBV3-2) and TRBJ2-7; possible D gene TRBD2, 5 bases. The CDR3 is 14 residues long. The V gene lost 0 bases and the J gene lost 7 bases, with 13 bases spanning the gap. CDR1 and CDR2 from the germline V gene are LGHDT and YNNKEL (reference sequence). CDR3 sequence reads: CASSQDMDWREQYF. CDR3 bases: TGTGCCAGCAGCCAAGATATGGACTGGAGGGAGCAGTACTTC.

V gene TRBV7-2 combines with J gene TRBJ2-3; weak D call: TRBD2 (6 bases). Trimming pared 6 bases from V and 0 bases from J, leaving 10 bases between. The length of the CDR3 is 14 residues. CDR1 SGHTA and CDR2 FQGNSA come from the germline V gene. CDR3 loop: CASRLAGSTDTQYF. CDR3 coding DNA: TGTGCCAGCAGGCTTGCGGGGAGCACAGATACGCAGTATTTT.

The CDR3 DNA sequence: TGTGCCTGGAGTGTAGTGGGAGGGTCCTACGAGCAGTACTTC. Translation gives CAWSVVGGSYEQYF. V and J are TRBV30 and TRBJ2-7, with 7 positions matching TRBD2. The CDR3 loop spans 14 amino acids. Per the germline V gene, CDR1 is GTSNPN and CDR2 is SVGIG (reference sequence). Germline trimming cut 0 bases from V and 1 base from J; bases unmatched to any gene: 3.

Worth noting for this clone: The same CDR3 also results from other DNA sequences found in this sample. CDR3 sequence reads: CASSDSRGTEAFF. CDR3 nucleotide sequence: TGTGCCAGCAGTGACTCCAGGGGGACTGAAGCTTTCTTT. The gene calls are TRBV6-4 and TRBJ1-1; TRBD1 matches at 7 bases. This CDR3 has 13 residues. The V gene end was trimmed by 0 bases and the J gene end by 5 bases; junction bases not matched to a gene: 0. Germline V gene sequence: CDR1 MRHNA, CDR2 SNTAGT.

V usage is TRBV15 and J usage is TRBJ1-5; 7 bases match TRBD1. The CDR3 covers 15 residues. V was pared by 0 bases and J by 6 bases, with 5 bases of the junction left unmatched. Looked up from germline, CDR1 is LNHNV and CDR2 is YYDKDF (reference sequence). The chain's CDR3 is CATSRDSRGAQPQHF. The CDR3 coding sequence is TGTGCCACCAGCAGAGACTCCAGGGGGGCTCAGCCCCAGCATTTT. Variable domain in full (rest from reference TRBV15 and TRBJ1-5): DAMVIQNPRYQVTQFGKPVTLSCSQTLNHNVMYWYQQKSSQAPKLLFHYYDKDFNNEADTPDNFQSRRPNTSFCFLDIRSPGLGDTAMYLCATSRDSRGAQPQHFGDGTRLSIL.

The chain couples TRBV6-5 to TRBJ2-1; perhaps TRBD1 as D (6 bases). V lost 6 bases to trimming and J lost 5 bases, with 11 bases between them. This CDR3 spans 13 amino acids. CDR1 and CDR2 from the germline V gene are MNHEY and SVGAGI. The DNA for the CDR3 is TGTGCCAGCAGGCAGGGGTCACACAATGAGCAGTTCTTC. It translates to CASRQGSHNEQFF.

This clone was observed a few times. The chain employs TRBV3-1 (or the pseudogene TRBV3-2) and TRBJ2-1; D may be TRBD2 (5 bases). This CDR3 comprises 12 residues. Trimming shortened V by 4 bases and J by 7 bases, and 8 bases separated the two germline ends. CDR1 is LGHDT and CDR2 is YNNKEL in the germline V gene (reference sequence). The CDR3 region is CASSLSGNEQFF. CDR3 DNA: TGTGCCAGCAGCCTAAGCGGTAATGAGCAGTTCTTC.

The CDR3 protein is CASNTGPLGGFTGELFF. CDR3 bases: TGTGCCAGCAATACCGGCCCCCTAGGCGGATTCACCGGGGAGCTGTTTTTT. The chain employs TRBV5-5 and TRBJ2-2; D remains unclear. Trimming left V 6 bases short and J 4 bases short, with 22 bases between. Per the germline V gene, CDR1 is SGHKS and CDR2 is YYEKEE (reference sequence). CDR3 length equals 17 residues. Combining the CDR3 with reference TRBV5-5 and TRBJ2-2 gives the whole variable domain DAGVTQSPTHLIKTRGQQVTLRCSPISGHKSVSWYQQVLGQGPQFIFQYYEKEERGRGNFPDRFSARQFPNYSSELNVNALLLGDSALYLCASNTGPLGGFTGELFFGEGSRLTVL.

This clone was counted a single time. V gene TRBV29-1 combines with J gene TRBJ2-3; tentatively, D is TRBD1 (5 bases). The CDR3 is made up of 14 amino acids. Trimming removed 6 bases from V and 0 bases from J, with 13 bases in between. The V gene's germline CDR1 is SQVTM and CDR2 ANQGSEA. In nucleotides, the CDR3 is TGCAGCGTCCTAGACAGATTGAGCACAGATACGCAGTATTTT. Protein sequence: CSVLDRLSTDTQYF.

A few counts support this clone. The chain is built from TRBV19 and TRBJ1-3, with D perhaps matching TRBD1 (5 bases). With 7 bases removed from V and 0 bases from J, the gap between germline ends came to 19 bases. Germline V gene data show CDR1 as LNHDA and CDR2 as SQIVND (reference sequence). This CDR3 contains 17 residues. The CDR3 coding sequence is TGTGCCAGTACCACTTTAGGGGAGGGCCTCTCTGGAAACACCATATATTTT. Its protein product is CASTTLGEGLSGNTIYF.